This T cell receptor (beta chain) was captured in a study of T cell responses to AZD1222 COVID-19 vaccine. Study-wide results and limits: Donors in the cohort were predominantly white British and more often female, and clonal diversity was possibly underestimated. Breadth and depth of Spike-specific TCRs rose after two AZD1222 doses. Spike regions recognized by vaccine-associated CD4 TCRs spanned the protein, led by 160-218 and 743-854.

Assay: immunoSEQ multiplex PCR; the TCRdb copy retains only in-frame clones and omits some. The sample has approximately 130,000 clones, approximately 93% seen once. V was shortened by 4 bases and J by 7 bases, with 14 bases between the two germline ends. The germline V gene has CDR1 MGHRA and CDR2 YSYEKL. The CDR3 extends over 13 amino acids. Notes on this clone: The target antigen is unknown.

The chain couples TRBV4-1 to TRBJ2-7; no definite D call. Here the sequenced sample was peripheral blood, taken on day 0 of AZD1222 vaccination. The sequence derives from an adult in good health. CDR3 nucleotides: TGCGCCAGCAGCCCTTTTAGTGATTCGGAGCAGTACTTC. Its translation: CASSPFSDSEQYF.